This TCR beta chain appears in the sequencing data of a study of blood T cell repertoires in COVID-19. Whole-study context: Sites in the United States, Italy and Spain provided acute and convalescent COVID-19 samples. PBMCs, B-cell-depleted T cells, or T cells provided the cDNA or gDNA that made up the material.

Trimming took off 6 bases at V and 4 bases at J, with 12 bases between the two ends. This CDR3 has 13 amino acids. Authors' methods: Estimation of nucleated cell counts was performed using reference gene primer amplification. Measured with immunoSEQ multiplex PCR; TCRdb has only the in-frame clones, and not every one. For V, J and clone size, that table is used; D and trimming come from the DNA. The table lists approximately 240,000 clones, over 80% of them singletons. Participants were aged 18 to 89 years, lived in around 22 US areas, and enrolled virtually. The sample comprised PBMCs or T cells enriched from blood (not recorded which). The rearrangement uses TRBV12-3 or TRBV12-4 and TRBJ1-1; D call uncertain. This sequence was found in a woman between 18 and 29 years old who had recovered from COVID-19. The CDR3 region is CASSPKYGTEAFF. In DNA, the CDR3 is TGTGCCAGCAGCCCCAAATACGGCACTGAAGCTTTCTTT.